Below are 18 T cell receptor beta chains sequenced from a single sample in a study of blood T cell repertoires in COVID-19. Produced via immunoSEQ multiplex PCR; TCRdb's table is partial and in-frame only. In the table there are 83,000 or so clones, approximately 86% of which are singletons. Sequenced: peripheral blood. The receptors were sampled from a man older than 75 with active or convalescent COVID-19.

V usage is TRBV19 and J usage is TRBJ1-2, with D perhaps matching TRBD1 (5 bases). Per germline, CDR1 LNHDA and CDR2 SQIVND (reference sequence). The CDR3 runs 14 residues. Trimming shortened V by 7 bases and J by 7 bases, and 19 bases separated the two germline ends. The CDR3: CASTNPGGSGGYTF. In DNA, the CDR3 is TGTGCCAGTACGAACCCTGGGGGGAGTGGTGGCTACACCTTC.

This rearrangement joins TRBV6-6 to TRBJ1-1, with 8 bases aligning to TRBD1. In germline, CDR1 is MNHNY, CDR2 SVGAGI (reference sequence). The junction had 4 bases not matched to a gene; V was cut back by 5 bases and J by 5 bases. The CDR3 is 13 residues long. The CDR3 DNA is TGTGCCAGCAGTCGAACAGGGGGAACTGAAGCTTTCTTT. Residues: CASSRTGGTEAFF.

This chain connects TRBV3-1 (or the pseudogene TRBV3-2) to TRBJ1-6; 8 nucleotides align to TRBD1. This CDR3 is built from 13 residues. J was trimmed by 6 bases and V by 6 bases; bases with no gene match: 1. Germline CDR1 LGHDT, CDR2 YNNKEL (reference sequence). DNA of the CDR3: TGTGCCAGCAGGGGACAGGTTAATTCACCCCTCCACTTT. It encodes CASRGQVNSPLHF.

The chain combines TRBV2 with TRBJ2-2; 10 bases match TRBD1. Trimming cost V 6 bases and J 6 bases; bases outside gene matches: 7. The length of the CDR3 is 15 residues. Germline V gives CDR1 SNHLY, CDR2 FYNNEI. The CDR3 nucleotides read TGTGCCAGCAGACGACAGGGGGCCAGGGCCGGGGAGCTGTTTTTT. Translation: CASRRQGARAGELFF.

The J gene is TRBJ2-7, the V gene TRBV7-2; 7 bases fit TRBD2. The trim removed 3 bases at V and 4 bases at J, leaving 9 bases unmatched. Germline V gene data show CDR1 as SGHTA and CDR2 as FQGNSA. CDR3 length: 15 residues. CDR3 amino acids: CASSFAPAGEYEQYV. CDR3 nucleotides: TGTGCCAGCAGCTTTGCGCCGGCGGGAGAGTACGAGCAGTACGTC.

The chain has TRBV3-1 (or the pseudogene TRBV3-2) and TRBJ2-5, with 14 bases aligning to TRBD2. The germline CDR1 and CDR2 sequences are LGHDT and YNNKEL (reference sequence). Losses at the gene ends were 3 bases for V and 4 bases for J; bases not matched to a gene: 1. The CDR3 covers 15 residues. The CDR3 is CASSQTSGRVETQYF. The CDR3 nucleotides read TGTGCCAGCAGCCAGACTAGCGGGAGGGTAGAGACCCAGTACTTC.

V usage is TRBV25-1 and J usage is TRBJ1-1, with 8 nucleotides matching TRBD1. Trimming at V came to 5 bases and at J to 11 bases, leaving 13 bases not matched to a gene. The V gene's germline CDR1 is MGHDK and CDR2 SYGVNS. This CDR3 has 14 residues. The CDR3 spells CASSSNGQGRGAFF. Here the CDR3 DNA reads TGTGCCAGCAGTTCGAACGGACAGGGACGGGGGGCTTTCTTT.

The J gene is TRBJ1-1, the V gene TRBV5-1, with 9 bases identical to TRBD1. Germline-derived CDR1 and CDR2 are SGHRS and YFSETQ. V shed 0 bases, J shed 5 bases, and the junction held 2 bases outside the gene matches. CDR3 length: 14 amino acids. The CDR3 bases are TGCGCCAGCAGCTTGGGGACAGGGGTTACTGAAGCTTTCTTT. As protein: CASSLGTGVTEAFF.

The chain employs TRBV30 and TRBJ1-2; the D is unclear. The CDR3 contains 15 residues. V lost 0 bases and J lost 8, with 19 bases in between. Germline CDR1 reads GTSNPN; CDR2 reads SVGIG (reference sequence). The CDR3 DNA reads TGTGCCTGGAGTGTACTTTTCCTAGGTGAAGGAGGCTACACCTTC. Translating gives CAWSVLFLGEGGYTF.

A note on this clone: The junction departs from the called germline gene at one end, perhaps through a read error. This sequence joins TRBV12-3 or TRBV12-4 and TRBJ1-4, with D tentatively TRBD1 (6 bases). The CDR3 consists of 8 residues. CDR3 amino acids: CASSLGTF. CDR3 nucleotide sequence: TGTGCCAGCAGTTTGGGGACATTT.

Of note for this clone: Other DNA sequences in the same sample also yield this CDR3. The CDR3 bases are TGTGCCAGTAGGGGGACAGGTGTGAACACTGAAGCTTTCTTT. Residues: CASRGTGVNTEAFF. The J gene is TRBJ1-1, the V gene TRBV19; 8 nucleotides agree with TRBD1. This CDR3 has 14 residues. The germline V gene has CDR1 LNHDA and CDR2 SQIVND (reference sequence). Unmatched junction bases numbered 3, after V lost 6 bases and J lost 0 bases.

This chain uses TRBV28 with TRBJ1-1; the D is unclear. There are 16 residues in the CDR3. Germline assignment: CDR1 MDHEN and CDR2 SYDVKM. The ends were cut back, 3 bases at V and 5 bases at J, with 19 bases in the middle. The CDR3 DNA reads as TGTGCCAGCAGTTTGCCCGGTCCTCGTTCGCGGACTGAAGCTTTCTTT. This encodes CASSLPGPRSRTEAFF.

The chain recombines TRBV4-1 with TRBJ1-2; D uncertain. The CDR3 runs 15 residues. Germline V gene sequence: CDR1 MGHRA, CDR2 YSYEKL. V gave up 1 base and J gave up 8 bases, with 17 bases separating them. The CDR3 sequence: CASSQVYREPGGYTF. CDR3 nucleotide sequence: TGCGCCAGCAGCCAAGTTTATAGGGAACCGGGGGGCTACACCTTC.

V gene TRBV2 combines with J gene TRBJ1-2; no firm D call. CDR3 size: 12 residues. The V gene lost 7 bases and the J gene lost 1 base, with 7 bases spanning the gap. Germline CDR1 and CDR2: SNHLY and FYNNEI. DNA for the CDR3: TGTGCCAGCAACCGGGATAACTATGGCTACACCTTC. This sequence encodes CASNRDNYGYTF.

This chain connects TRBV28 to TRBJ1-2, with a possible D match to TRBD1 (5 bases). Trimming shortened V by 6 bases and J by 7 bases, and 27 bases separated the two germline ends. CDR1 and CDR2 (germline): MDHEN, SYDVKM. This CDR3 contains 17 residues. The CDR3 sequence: CASSRPSQGAPTGGYTF. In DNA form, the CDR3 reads TGTGCCAGCAGCCGGCCGTCCCAAGGGGCCCCAACTGGTGGCTACACCTTC.

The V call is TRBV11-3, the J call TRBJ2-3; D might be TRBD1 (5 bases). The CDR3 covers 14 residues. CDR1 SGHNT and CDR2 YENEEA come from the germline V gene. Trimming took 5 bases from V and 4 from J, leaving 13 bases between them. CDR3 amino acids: CASSRLAGSDTQYF. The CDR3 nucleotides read TGTGCCAGCAGCCGTCTGGCAGGGTCAGATACGCAGTATTTT.

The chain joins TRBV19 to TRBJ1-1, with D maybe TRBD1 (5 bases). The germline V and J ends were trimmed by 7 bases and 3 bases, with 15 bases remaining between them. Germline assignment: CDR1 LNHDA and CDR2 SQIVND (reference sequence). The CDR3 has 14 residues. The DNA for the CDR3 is TGTGCCAGTATGCGGGGGATGGCGGACACTGAAGCTTTCTTT. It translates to CASMRGMADTEAFF.

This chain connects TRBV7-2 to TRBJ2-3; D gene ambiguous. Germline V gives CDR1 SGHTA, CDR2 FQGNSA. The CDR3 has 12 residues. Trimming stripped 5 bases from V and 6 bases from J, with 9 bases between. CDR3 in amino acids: CASSAVLDTQYF. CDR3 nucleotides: TGTGCCAGCAGCGCGGTTTTGGATACGCAGTATTTT.